Sequencing of this T cell receptor (beta chain) was carried out in a study of spatial heterogeneity in lung cancer (dated by TCRdb to about 2019). Background for the entire study: Beta-chain transcripts were consistently detected in greater numbers than alpha-chain transcripts, which likely reflected higher beta-chain transcript abundance. Nonsynonymous mutation counts, determined by whole-exome sequencing of tumor tissue, were related to features of the TCR repertoire. In the raw uncorrected reads, each unique combination of TCR and UMI appeared on average more than ten times. Both alpha and beta chains were TCR-sequenced in samples taken at surgery, namely 220 tumor regions, 61 to 65 matched nontumor lung samples and approximately 58 PBMC samples. TCR transcript counts in tumor regions correlated strongly with a T cell transcriptional module score from matched bulk RNA-seq. TCR alpha and beta repertoires were quantitatively compared across multiple tumor regions, matched nontumor lung and blood in non-small cell lung cancer.

Sample time point, as interpreted from the label and publication: sample taken at primary tumor resection. Samples were obtained from 70 to 85 patients with early-stage, untreated non-small cell lung cancer from the lung TRACERx cohort. Without any cell sorting, TCR sequencing was performed on whole RNA extracted either from tumor and nontumor lung tissue or from cryopreserved PBMC samples. Patients were selected for TCR sequencing only if sufficient RNA was available from at least two tumor regions. Before selection, tumor and adjacent nontumor lung specimens were reviewed by a lung pathologist. CDR1 and CDR2 were assigned from the germline V gene (reference sequence) as DFQATT and SNEGSKA. V is cut by 3 bases and J by 11 bases, and the space between the germline ends is 17 bases. Inclusive of the bounding cysteine and phenylalanine, the CDR3 is 13 residues long. Only the CDR3 DNA stays, 39 bases, in frame from base 1.

Concerning this clonotype: The antigen this receptor binds is unknown. Per-base qualities were not stored, and no clone one base away is much larger.

The library was made by 5' RACE. TCRdb lists the instrument as NextSeq 500. In the TCR library protocol, a unique molecular identifier was attached to each TCR cDNA molecule so that PCR and sequencing errors could be corrected. As for the original processing: Decombinator tools were used for TCR identification, UMI-based error correction and CDR3 extraction. Expanded TCRs were defined as those above a frequency of 2 per 1,000, corresponding to the top 1% of the tumor frequency distribution. Expanded tumor TCRs were classed as regional if statistically deemed absent (corrected P<0.05) from at least one tumor region, otherwise ubiquitous. Rényi diversity was computed with the R vegan package after subsampling each repertoire 100 times to 5,000 TCRs. CDR3 similarity networks were constructed using string-kernel similarity of amino acid triplets, with links drawn between CDR3s whose pairwise similarity was above 0.82. TCRdb itself trimmed the public reads at Q25 with fastp, ran MiXCR and retained productive beta chains. Rows with one shared CDR3 protein collapse into an entry with the most common genes and DNA. The V and J calls follow TCRdb's processing rather than the paper's. The sample table contains 8,000 to 10,000 distinct CDR3 sequences; only one count was recorded for about 9.3% of them. The ten top clones hold over 10% of the sample.

Paper-wide results and their limitations: Confirming at a functional level the hypothesis that regional TCRs recognize regional mutations was considered to require additional single-cell paired TCR alpha and beta sequencing. TCR-seq coverage of tumor T cells was estimated to be only roughly 7.3% for alpha chains and 13% to 15% for beta chains. The number of expanded intratumoral alpha and beta TCRs correlated with the tumor nonsynonymous mutation count. The count of ubiquitous expanded TCRs correlated with the count of ubiquitous nonsynonymous mutations, and the count of regional expanded TCRs correlated with the count of regional nonsynonymous mutations.

The TCR was taken from a female donor with early-stage non-small cell lung cancer. The sample here was lung tumor tissue, taken at surgery. Recombination joined TRBV20-1 with TRBJ1-5; confidence is insufficient to name the D gene. The CDR3 here reads CSASRQARGAQHF. Read as DNA, the sequence is TGCAGTGCTAGCCGGCAGGCCCGGGGAGCCCAGCATTTT.